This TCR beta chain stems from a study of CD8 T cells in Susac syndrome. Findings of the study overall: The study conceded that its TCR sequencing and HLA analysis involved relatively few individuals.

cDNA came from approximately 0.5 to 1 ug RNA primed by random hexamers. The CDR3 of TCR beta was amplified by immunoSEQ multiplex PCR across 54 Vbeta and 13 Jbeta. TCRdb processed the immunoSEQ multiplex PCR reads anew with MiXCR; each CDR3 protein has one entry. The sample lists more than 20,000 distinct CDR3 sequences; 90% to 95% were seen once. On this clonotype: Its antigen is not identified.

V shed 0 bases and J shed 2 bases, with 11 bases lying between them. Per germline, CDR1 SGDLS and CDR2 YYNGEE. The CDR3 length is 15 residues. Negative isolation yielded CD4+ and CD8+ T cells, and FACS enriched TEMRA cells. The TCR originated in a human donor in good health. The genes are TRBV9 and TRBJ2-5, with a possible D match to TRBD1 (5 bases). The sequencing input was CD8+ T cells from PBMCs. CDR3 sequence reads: CASSVDTGVQETQYF. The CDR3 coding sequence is TGTGCCAGCAGCGTAGATACAGGTGTACAAGAGACCCAGTACTTC.